These 8 T cell receptor beta chains share one sample of origin, sequenced in a study of cytomegalovirus exposure and HLA in healthy donors. Method: immunoSEQ multiplex PCR; TCRdb's copy keeps in-frame clones and lacks some. The data show 110,000 to 150,000 clones, about 90% seen once. Sequencing input: PBMCs. The receptors were sampled from a woman under 30 in good health and CMV-seropositive.

V usage is TRBV7-2 and J usage is TRBJ2-1; D may be TRBD2 (5 bases). Germline V lookup: CDR1 SGHTA, CDR2 FQGNSA. Trimming removed 3 bases from V and 5 bases from J, with 11 bases in between. The CDR3 has 14 residues. The CDR3 spells CASSFRTPNNEQFF. CDR3 sequence (DNA): TGTGCCAGCAGCTTTAGGACTCCAAACAATGAGCAGTTCTTC.

The table lists this clone with a count of one. CDR3 region: CASSQGSSGSGDEQFF. The CDR3 DNA is TGTGCCAGCAGCCAAGGATCTAGCGGGAGTGGAGATGAGCAGTTCTTC. This chain uses TRBV4-2 with TRBJ2-1; 10 bases are shared with TRBD2. The CDR3 covers 16 residues. The V gene's germline CDR1 is LGHNA and CDR2 YNFKEQ. With 1 base clipped from V and 8 bases from J, the junction kept 8 bases outside the gene matches.

The chain couples TRBV11-3 to TRBJ2-7; 8 bases are shared with TRBD2. Losses at the gene ends were 3 bases for V and 2 bases for J; bases not matched to a gene: 6. The CDR3 sequence is 15 residues long. The germline gives CDR1 SGHNT, CDR2 YENEEA. The CDR3 sequence: CASSFRAGATYEQYF. The CDR3 DNA reads as TGTGCCAGCAGCTTTCGAGCGGGGGCAACCTACGAGCAGTACTTC.

The J gene is TRBJ1-6, the V gene TRBV10-3; D may be TRBD1 (5 bases). The CDR3 covers 13 residues. Germline V CDR1 and CDR2: ENHRY, SYGVKD. Trimming removed 3 bases from V and 7 bases from J, with 7 bases in between. This CDR3 reads CAISDRENSPLHF. The CDR3 nucleotides are TGTGCCATCAGTGACAGGGAAAATTCACCCCTCCACTTT.

V usage is TRBV2 and J usage is TRBJ1-4; TRBD1 agrees at 7 bases. The V gene's germline CDR1 is SNHLY and CDR2 FYNNEI. The CDR3 is 16 amino acids. The V gene end was trimmed by 4 bases and the J gene end by 3 bases; junction bases not matched to a gene: 8. The CDR3: CASSAPDRDSNEKLFF. CDR3 DNA: TGTGCCAGCAGTGCCCCAGACAGGGACTCTAATGAAAAACTGTTTTTT.

This clone was detected only once. DNA of the CDR3: TGTGCCAGCAGCTTGAAGACAGGGAGGACGGAAGGTGAAAAACTGTTTTTT. It translates to CASSLKTGRTEGEKLFF. The V gene is TRBV5-4, the J gene TRBJ1-4; 7 nucleotides match TRBD1. This CDR3 contains 17 residues. CDR1 is SGHNT and CDR2 is YYREEE in the germline V gene (reference sequence). Trimming removed 1 base from V and 7 bases from J; junction bases left unmatched: 13.

V usage is TRBV28 and J usage is TRBJ2-3; D may be TRBD1 (6 bases). CDR3 length: 15 amino acids. Germline-derived CDR1 and CDR2 are MDHEN and SYDVKM. The V gene lost 6 bases and the J gene lost 1 base, with 14 bases spanning the gap. CDR3 residues: CASRPQGRGTDTQYF. For the CDR3, the DNA is TGTGCCAGCAGACCACAGGGAAGGGGCACAGATACGCAGTATTTT.

The chain has TRBV28 and TRBJ2-1; a possible D gene is TRBD2 (6 bases). This CDR3 region has 14 residues. Germline values: CDR1 MDHEN, CDR2 SYDVKM. V was trimmed by 2 bases and J by 1 base, leaving 6 bases between them. The CDR3 bases are TGTGCCAGCAGTTTACTAGCGTCCTACAATGAGCAGTTCTTC. It specifies CASSLLASYNEQFF.